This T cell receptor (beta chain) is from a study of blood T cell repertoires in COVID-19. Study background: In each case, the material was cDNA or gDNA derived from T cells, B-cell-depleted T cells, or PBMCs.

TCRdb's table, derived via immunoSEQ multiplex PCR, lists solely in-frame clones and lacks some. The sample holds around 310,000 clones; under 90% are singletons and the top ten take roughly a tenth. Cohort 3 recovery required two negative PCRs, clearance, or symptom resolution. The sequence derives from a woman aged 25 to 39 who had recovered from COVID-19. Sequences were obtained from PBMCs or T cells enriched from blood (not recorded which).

This CDR3 is CASSLTQGQTGELFF. The CDR3 coding sequence is TGTGCCAGCAGTTTAACGCAGGGCCAGACCGGGGAGCTGTTTTTT. This sequence joins TRBV27 and TRBJ2-2; a weak D match, TRBD1 (5 bases). Trimming removed 2 bases from V and 5 bases from J, with 12 bases in between. The CDR3 spans 15 residues. CDR1 MNHEY and CDR2 SMNVEV come from the germline V gene (reference sequence).